This T cell receptor beta chain was captured by sequencing in a study of T cells in women clearing cervical HPV infection. Repertoires were generated with immunoSEQ multiplex PCR, while TCRdb's copy carries only in-frame clones and drops some. This table lists 14,000 or so clones. Details on this clone: Antigen specificity is unknown. The read ends 3 residues early relative to the CDR3; the germline J gene fills the gap.

Findings of the study overall: Repertoire richness, not evenness, was significantly elevated in CIN3+ cases versus controls.

The CDR3 consists of 14 residues. Germline values: CDR1 SEHNR, CDR2 FQNEAQ (reference sequence). V shed 4 bases and J shed 5 bases, with 14 bases lying between them. Sequencing was done on a sample of blood buffy coat. This receptor was obtained from a woman aged 18-70 years with a cervical HPV16 infection that either progressed to CIN3+ or cleared (not recorded which). The chain is built from TRBV7-9 and TRBJ2-5; weak D call: TRBD2 (7 bases). The DNA read from the CDR3 is TGTGCCAGCAGCTCCCCGGGGGGCGGGGAGACC. Its translation: CASSSPGGGET. The entire CDR3 protein reads CASSSPGGGETQYF.